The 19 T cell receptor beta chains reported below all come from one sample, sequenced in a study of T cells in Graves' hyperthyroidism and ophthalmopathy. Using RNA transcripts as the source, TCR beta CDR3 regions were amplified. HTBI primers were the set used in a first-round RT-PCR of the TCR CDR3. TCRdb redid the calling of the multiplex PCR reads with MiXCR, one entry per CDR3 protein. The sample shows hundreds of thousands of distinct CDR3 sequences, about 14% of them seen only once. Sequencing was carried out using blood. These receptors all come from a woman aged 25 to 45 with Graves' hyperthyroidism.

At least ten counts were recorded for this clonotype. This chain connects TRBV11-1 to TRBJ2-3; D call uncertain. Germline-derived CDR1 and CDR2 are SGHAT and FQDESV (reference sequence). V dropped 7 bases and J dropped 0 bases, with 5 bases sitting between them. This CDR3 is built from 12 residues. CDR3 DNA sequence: TGTGCCAGCACAGACAGCACAGATACGCAGTATTTT. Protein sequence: CASTDSTDTQYF.

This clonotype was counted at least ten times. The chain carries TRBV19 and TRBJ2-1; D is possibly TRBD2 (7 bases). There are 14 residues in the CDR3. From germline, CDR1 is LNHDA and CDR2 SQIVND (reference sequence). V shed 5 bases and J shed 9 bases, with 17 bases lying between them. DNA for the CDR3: TGTGCCAGTAGTCGGGCGGGAGAAGGGGGTGAGCAGTTCTTC. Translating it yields CASSRAGEGGEQFF.

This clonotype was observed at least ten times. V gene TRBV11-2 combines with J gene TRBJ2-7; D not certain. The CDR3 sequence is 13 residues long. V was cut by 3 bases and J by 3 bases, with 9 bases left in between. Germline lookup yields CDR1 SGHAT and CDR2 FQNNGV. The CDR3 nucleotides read TGTGCCAGCAGCTTCACGACTCTCTACGAGCAGTACTTC. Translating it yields CASSFTTLYEQYF.

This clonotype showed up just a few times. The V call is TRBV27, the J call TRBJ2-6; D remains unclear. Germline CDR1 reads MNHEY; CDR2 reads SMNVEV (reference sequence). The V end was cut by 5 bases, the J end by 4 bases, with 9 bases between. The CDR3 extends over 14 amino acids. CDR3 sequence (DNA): TGTGCCAGCAGTCCCTCCGTCGGGGCCAACGTCCTGACTTTC. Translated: CASSPSVGANVLTF.

The CDR3 DNA follows: TGTGCCAGCAGCTTTGGAGCGGCGAACACCGGGGAGCTGTTTTTT. It encodes CASSFGAANTGELFF. The chain is built from TRBV5-4 and TRBJ2-2, with TRBD2 as a possible D gene (5 bases). Trimming removed 2 bases from V and 0 bases from J, with 8 bases in between. The CDR3 has 15 residues. The germline gives CDR1 SGHNT, CDR2 YYREEE (reference sequence).

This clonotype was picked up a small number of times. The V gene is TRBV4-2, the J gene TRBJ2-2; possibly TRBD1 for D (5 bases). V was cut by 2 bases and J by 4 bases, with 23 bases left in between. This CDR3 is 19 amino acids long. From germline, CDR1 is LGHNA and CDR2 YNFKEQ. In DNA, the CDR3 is TGTGCCAGCAGCCAATGGGGCCCCGACTCGCGACTCATCACCGGGGAGCTGTTTTTT. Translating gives CASSQWGPDSRLITGELFF.

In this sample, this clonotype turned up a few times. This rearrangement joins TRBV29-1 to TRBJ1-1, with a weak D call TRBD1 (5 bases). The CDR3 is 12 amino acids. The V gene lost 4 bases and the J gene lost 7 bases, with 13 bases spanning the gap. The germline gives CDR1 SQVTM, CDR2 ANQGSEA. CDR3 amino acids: CSVVMTAVEAFF. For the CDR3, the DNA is TGCAGCGTTGTTATGACAGCGGTTGAAGCTTTCTTT. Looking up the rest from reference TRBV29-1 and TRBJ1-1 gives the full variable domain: SAVISQKPSRDICQRGTSLTIQCQVDSQVTMMFWYRQQPGQSLTLIATANQGSEATYESGFVIDKFPISRPNLTFSTLTVSNMSPEDSSIYLCSVVMTAVEAFFGQGTRLTVV.

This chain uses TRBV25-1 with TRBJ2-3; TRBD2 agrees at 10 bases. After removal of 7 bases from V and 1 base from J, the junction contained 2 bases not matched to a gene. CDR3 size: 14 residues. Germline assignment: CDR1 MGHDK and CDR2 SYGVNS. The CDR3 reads CASNGLAGTDTQYF. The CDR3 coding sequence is TGTGCCAGCAATGGACTAGCGGGCACAGATACGCAGTATTTT.

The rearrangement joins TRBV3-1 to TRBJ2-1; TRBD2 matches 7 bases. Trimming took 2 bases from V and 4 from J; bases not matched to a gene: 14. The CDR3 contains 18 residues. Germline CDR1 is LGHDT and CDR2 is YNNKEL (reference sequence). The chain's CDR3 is CASSQTRGRAGRYNEQFF. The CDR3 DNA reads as TGTGCCAGCAGCCAAACTCGCGGGAGAGCGGGGCGGTACAATGAGCAGTTCTTC.

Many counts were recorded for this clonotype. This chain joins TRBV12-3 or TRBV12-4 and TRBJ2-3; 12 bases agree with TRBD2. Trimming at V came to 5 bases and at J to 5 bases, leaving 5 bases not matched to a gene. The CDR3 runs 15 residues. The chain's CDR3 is CASSPPGLAGDTQYF. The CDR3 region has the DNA TGTGCCAGCAGTCCCCCGGGACTAGCGGGAGATACGCAGTATTTT.

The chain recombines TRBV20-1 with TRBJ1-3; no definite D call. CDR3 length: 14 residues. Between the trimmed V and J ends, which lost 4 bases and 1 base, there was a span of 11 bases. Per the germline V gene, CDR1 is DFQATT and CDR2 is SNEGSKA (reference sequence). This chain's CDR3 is CSANPDLSGNTIYF. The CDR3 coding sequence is TGCAGTGCTAACCCGGACCTTTCTGGAAACACCATATATTTT.

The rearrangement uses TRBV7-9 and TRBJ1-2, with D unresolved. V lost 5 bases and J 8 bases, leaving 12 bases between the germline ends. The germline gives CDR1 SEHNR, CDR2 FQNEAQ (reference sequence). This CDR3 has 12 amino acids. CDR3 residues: CASSRRADGYTF. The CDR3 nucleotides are TGTGCCAGCAGCCGTCGAGCGGACGGCTACACCTTC.

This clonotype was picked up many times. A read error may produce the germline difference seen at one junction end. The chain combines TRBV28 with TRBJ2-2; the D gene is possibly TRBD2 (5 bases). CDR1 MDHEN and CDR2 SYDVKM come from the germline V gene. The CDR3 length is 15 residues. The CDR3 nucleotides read TGTGCCAGCAAGGACGCCCCCGGGCACACCGGGGAGTTGTTTTTT. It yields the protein CASKDAPGHTGELFF.

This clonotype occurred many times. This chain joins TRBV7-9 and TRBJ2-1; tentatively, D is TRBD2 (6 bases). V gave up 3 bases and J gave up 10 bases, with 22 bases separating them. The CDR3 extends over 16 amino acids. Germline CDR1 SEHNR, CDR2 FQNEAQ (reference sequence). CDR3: CASSFGGTEGLREQFF. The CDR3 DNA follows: TGTGCCAGCAGCTTTGGCGGTACGGAGGGCCTCCGCGAGCAGTTCTTC.

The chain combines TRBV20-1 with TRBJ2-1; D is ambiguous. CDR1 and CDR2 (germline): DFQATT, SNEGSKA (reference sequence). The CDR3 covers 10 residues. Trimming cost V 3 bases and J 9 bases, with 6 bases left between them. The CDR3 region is CSASMGEQFF. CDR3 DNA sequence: TGCAGTGCTAGTATGGGTGAGCAGTTCTTC.

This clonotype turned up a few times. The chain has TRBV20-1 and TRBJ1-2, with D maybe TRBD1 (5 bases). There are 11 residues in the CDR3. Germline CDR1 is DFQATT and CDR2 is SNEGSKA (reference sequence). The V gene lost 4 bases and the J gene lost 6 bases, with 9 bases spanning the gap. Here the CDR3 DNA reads TGCAGTGCTAAAGGGGATAATGGCTACACCTTC. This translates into CSAKGDNGYTF.

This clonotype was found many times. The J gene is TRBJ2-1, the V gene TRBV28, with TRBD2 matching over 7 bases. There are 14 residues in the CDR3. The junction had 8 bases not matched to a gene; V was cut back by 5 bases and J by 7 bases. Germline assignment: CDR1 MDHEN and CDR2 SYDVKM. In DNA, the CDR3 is TGTGCCAGCAGTAAGGGAGGGAGCGGGAATGAGCAGTTCTTC. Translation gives CASSKGGSGNEQFF.

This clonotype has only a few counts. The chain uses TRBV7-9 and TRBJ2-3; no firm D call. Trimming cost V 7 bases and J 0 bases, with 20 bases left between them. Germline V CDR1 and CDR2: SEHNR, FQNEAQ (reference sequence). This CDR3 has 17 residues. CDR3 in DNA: TGTGCCAGCACCATACCCGATGGGCTAACTAGCACAGATACGCAGTATTTT. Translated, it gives CASTIPDGLTSTDTQYF. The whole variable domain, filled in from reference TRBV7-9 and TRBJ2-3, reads DTGVSQNPRHKITKRGQNVTFRCDPISEHNRLYWYRQTLGQGPEFLTYFQNEAQLEKSRLLSDRFSAERPKGSFSTLEIQRTEQGDSAMYLCASTIPDGLTSTDTQYFGPGTRLTVL.

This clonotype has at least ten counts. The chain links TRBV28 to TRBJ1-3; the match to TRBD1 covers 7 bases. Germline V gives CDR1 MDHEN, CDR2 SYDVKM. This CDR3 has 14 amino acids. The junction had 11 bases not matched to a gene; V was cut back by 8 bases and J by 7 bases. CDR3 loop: CASFDREGWNTIYF. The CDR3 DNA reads TGTGCCAGCTTTGACAGGGAGGGTTGGAACACCATATATTTT.